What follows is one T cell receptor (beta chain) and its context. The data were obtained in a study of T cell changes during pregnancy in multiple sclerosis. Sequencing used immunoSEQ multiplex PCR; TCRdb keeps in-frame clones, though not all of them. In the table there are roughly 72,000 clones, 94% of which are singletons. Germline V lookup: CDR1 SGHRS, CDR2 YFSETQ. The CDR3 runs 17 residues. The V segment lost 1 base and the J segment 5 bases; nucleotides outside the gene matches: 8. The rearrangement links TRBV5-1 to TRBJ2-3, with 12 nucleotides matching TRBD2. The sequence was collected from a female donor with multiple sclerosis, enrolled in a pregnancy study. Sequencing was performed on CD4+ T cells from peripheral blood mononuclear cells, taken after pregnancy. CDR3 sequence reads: CASSLYPRGLAGDTQYF. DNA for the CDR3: TGCGCCAGCAGCTTGTATCCGAGGGGACTAGCGGGAGATACGCAGTATTTT.